The clone carrying this T cell receptor beta chain was observed at least ten times. MiXCR was run by TCRdb on the 5' RACE reads, yielding one entry per CDR3 protein. The table lists more than 50,000 distinct CDR3 sequences, roughly 7% of them singletons, with about 2.6% in the top ten. These data belong to a study of spatial heterogeneity in lung cancer. The CDR3 is 15 amino acids. Germline trimming cut 5 bases from V and 7 bases from J; bases unmatched to any gene: 5. From germline, CDR1 is SGHTA and CDR2 FQGNSA. The time point: sample taken at primary tumor resection. Unsorted tumor, nontumor lung tissue or cryopreserved PBMC supplied the whole RNA.

The specimen comprised PBMCs, sampled at surgery. The rearrangement joins TRBV7-2 to TRBJ2-1; TRBD2 agrees at 13 bases. The TCR was taken from a female donor with early-stage non-small cell lung cancer. For the CDR3, the DNA is TGTGCCAGCAGCCTACTAGCGGGGGGGCCAAATGAGCAGTTCTTC. As protein: CASSLLAGGPNEQFF.